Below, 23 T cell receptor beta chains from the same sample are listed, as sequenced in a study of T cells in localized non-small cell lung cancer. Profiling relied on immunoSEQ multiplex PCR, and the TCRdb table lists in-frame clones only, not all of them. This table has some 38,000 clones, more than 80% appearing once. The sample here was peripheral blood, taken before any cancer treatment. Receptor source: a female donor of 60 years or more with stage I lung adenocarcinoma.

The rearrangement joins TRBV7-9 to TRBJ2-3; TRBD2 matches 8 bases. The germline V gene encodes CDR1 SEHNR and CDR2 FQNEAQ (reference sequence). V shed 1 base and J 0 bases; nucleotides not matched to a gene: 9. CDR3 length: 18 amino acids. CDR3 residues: CASSLEPLTSGSTDTQYF. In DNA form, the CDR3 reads TGTGCCAGCAGCTTAGAGCCCCTCACTAGCGGAAGCACAGATACGCAGTATTTT.

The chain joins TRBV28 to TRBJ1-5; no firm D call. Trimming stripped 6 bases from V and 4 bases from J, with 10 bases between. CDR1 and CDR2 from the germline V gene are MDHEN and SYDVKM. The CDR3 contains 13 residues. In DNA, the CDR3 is TGTGCCAGCAGGAAACGGTGGAATCAGCCCCAGCATTTT. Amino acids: CASRKRWNQPQHF. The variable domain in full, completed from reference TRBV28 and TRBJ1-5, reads DVKVTQSSRYLVKRTGEKVFLECVQDMDHENMFWYRQDPGLGLRLIYFSYDVKMKEKGDIPEGYSVSREKKERFSLILESASTNQTSMYLCASRKRWNQPQHFGDGTRLSIL.

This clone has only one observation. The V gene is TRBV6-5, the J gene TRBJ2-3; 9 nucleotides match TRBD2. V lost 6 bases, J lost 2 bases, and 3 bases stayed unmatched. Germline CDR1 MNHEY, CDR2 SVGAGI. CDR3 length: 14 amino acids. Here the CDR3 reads CASRLAGVTDTQYF. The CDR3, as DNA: TGTGCCAGCAGATTAGCGGGGGTCACAGATACGCAGTATTTT.

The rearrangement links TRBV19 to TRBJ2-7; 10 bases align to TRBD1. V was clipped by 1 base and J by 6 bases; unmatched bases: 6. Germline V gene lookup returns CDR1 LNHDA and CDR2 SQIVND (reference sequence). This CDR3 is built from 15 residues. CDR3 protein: CASSIAGTGVFEQYF. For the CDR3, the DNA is TGTGCCAGTAGTATAGCCGGGACAGGGGTCTTCGAGCAGTACTTC.

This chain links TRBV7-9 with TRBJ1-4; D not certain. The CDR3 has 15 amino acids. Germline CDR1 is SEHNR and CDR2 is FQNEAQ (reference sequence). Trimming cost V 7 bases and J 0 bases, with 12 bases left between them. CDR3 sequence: CASTLQPPTNEKLFF. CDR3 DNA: TGTGCCAGCACCCTACAGCCCCCAACTAATGAAAAACTGTTTTTT.

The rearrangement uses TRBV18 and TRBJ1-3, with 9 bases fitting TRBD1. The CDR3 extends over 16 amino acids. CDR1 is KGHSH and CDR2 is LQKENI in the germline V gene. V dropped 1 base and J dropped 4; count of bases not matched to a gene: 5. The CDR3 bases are TGTGCCAGCTCACCACGGACAGGGGCAGACGGAAACACCATATATTTT. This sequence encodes CASSPRTGADGNTIYF.

CDR3 bases: TGCAGCGTCAGGCTGGGGGCCAACGTCCTGACTTTC. As protein: CSVRLGANVLTF. The rearrangement links TRBV29-1 to TRBJ2-6, with D unclear. V lost 6 bases and J 4 bases, leaving 7 bases between the germline ends. CDR1 is SQVTM and CDR2 is ANQGSEA in the germline V gene. This CDR3 region has 12 residues.

CDR3 nucleotide sequence: TGTGCCAGCAGTGCAACTAGCGGGCCTAACAATGAGCAGTTCTTC. Translation gives CASSATSGPNNEQFF. The chain recombines TRBV2 with TRBJ2-1, with 9 bases matching TRBD2. With V trimmed by 4 bases and J by 5 bases, 6 bases remained unmatched. Germline V gene sequence: CDR1 SNHLY, CDR2 FYNNEI. This CDR3 has 15 residues. The full variable domain, with the rest looked up from reference TRBV2 and TRBJ2-1, is EPEVTQTPSHQVTQMGQEVILRCVPISNHLYFYWYRQILGQKVEFLVSFYNNEISEKSEIFDDQFSVERPDGSNFTLKIRSTKLEDSAMYFCASSATSGPNNEQFFGPGTRLTVL.

The CDR3 nucleotides read TGTGCCAGCAGTCCCCCGGGACTTAGTAATGAAAAACTGTTTTTT. Its protein product is CASSPPGLSNEKLFF. The V and J genes are TRBV28 and TRBJ1-4; TRBD1 might be the D (5 bases). There are 15 residues in the CDR3. Between the trimmed V and J ends, which lost 5 bases and 4 bases, there was a span of 14 bases. CDR1 is MDHEN and CDR2 is SYDVKM in the germline V gene.

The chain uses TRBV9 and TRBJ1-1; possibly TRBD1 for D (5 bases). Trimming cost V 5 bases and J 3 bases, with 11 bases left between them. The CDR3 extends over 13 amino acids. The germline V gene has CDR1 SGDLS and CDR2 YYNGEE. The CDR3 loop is CASRIEGDTEAFF. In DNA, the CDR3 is TGTGCCAGCAGAATTGAAGGGGACACTGAAGCTTTCTTT.

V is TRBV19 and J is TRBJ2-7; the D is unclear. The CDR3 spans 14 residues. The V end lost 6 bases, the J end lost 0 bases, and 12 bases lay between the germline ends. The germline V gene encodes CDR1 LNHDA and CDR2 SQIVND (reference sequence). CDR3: CASSFRHFSYEQYF. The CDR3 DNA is TGTGCCAGTAGCTTCAGACATTTCTCCTACGAGCAGTACTTC.

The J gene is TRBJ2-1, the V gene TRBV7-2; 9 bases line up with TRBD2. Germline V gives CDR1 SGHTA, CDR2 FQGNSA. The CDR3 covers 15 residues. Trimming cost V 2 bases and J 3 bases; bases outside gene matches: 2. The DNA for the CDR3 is TGTGCCAGCAGCTTAACGCGGGGGGGCTACAATGAGCAGTTCTTC. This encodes CASSLTRGGYNEQFF. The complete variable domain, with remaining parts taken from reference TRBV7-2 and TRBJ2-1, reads GAGVSQSPSNKVTEKGKDVELRCDPISGHTALYWYRQSLGQGLEFLIYFQGNSAPDKSGLPSDRFSAERTGGSVSTLTIQRTQQEDSAVYLCASSLTRGGYNEQFFGPGTRLTVL.

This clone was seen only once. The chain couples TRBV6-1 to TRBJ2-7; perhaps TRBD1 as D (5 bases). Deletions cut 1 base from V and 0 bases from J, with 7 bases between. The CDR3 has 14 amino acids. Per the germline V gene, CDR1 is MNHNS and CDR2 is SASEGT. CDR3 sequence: CASSEVTGSYEQYF. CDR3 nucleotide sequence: TGTGCCAGCAGTGAAGTAACAGGCTCCTACGAGCAGTACTTC.

DNA for the CDR3: TGCAGCGTTGAAAGGTTAGACAAGGTGGGAGAGCAGTACTTC. Its translation is CSVERLDKVGEQYF. The V and J genes are TRBV29-1 and TRBJ2-7; D is unresolved. From germline, CDR1 is SQVTM and CDR2 ANQGSEA. The CDR3 consists of 14 residues. V lost 2 bases and J lost 7, with 18 bases in between.

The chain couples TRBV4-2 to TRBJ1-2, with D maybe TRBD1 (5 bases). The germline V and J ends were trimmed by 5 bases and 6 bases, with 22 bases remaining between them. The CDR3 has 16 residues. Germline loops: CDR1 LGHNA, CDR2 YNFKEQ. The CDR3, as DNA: TGTGCCAGCAGCAAGGAGCGGGACCCCCTACAGGATGGCTACACCTTC. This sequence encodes CASSKERDPLQDGYTF.

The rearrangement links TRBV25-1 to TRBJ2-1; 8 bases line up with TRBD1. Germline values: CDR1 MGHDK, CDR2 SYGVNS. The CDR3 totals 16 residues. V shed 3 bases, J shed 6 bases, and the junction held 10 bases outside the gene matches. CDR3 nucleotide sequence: TGTGCCAGCAGTGACCCGGACAGGGCGAAGGCCAATGAGCAGTTCTTC. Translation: CASSDPDRAKANEQFF.

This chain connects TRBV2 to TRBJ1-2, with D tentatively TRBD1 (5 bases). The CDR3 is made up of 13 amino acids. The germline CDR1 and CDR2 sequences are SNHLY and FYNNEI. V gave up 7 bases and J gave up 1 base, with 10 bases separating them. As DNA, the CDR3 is TGTGCCAGCACCGAGCAGGGTAACTATGGCTACACCTTC. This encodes CASTEQGNYGYTF.

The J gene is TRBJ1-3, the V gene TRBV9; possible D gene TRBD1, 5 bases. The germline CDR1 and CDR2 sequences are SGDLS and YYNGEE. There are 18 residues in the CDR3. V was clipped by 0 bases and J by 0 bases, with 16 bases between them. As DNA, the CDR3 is TGTGCCAGCAGCGTAGGTGCGGGGGGGTCCCTCTCTGGAAACACCATATATTTT. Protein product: CASSVGAGGSLSGNTIYF.

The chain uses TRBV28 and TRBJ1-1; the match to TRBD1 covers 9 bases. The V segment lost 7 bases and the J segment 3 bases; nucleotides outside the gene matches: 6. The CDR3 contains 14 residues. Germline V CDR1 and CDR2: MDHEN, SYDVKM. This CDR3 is CASTTTGGDTEAFF. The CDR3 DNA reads TGTGCCAGCACCACGACAGGGGGTGACACTGAAGCTTTCTTT.

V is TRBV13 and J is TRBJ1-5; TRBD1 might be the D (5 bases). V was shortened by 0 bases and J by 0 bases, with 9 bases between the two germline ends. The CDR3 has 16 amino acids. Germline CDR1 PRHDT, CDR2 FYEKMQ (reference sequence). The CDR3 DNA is TGTGCCAGCAGCTTAGGGAGGGGATCTAGCAATCAGCCCCAGCATTTT. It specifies CASSLGRGSSNQPQHF.

The CDR3 DNA reads as TGTGCCAGTAGGGCGGACAGTTCCGAGCAGTACTTC. Amino acid sequence: CASRADSSEQYF. This chain links TRBV19 with TRBJ2-7; D perhaps matches TRBD1 (6 bases). The V gene's germline CDR1 is LNHDA and CDR2 SQIVND (reference sequence). V lost 6 bases and J lost 6, with 12 bases in between. The CDR3 covers 12 residues.

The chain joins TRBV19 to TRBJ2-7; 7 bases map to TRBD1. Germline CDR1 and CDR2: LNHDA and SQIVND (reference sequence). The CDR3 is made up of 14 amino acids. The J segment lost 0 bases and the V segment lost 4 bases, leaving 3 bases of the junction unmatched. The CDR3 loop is CASSSRTGSYEQYF. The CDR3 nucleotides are TGTGCCAGTAGTAGCCGGACAGGCTCCTACGAGCAGTACTTC. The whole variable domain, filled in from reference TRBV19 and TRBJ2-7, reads DGGITQSPKYLFRKEGQNVTLSCEQNLNHDAMYWYRQDPGQGLRLIYYSQIVNDFQKGDIAEGYSVSREKKESFPLTVTSAQKNPTAFYLCASSSRTGSYEQYFGPGTRLTVT.

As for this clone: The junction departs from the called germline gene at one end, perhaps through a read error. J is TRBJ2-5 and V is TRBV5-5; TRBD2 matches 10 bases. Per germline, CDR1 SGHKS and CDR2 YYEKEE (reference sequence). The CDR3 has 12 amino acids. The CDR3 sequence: CASSQGTSDLNF. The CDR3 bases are TGTGCCAGCAGCCAGGGGACTAGCGATTTGAACTTC.